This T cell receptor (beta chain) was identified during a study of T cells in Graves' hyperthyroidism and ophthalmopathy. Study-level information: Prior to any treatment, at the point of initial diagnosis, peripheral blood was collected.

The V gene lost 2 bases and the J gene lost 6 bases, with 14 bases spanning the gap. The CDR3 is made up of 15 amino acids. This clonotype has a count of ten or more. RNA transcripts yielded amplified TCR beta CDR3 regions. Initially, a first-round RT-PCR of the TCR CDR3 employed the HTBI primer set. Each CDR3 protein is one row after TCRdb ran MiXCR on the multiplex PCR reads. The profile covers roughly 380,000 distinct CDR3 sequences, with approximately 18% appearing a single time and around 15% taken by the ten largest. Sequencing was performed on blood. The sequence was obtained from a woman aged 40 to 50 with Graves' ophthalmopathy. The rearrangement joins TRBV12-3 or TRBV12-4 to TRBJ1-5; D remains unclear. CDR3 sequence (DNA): TGTGCCAGCAGTTTAATGGAGGGATTCGGTCAGCCCCAGCATTTT. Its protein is CASSLMEGFGQPQHF.